Listed below are T cell receptor beta chains from one sample, sequenced in a study of blood T cell repertoires in COVID-19. Method: immunoSEQ multiplex PCR; TCRdb's copy keeps in-frame clones and lacks some. The sample has fewer than 75,000 clones, just over 85% seen once. The sequenced material came from peripheral blood. These receptors all come from a man aged 45-60 years with active COVID-19. The CDR3 runs from the conserved cysteine through the conserved F or W. A D gene is named only where the DNA matches it firmly. The size of a clone is reported for some rows only, either as once, few or many, or as a class for expanded clones.

d_call,j_call,clone_size,v_call,cdr3_length,cdr3_nt,cdr3_aa
-,TRBJ2-7,-,TRBV5-1,14,TGCGCCAGCAGCCTGCCCGGGAGCTCCTACGAGCAGTACTTC,CASSLPGSSYEQYF
-,TRBJ2-7,-,TRBV12-3/TRBV12-4,13,TGTGCCAGCAGCCATCGGGGATGGTACGAGCAGTACTTC,CASSHRGWYEQYF
-,TRBJ2-1,-,TRBV21-1,19,TGTGCCAGCAGCAACGGGACTAGCGGGAGTACTGGCTCCTACAATGAGCAGTTCTTC,CASSNGTSGSTGSYNEQFF
-,TRBJ1-5,-,TRBV15,15,TGTGCCACCAGCAGAGGCCGGGGTGGCAATCAGCCCCAGCATTTT,CATSRGRGGNQPQHF
-,TRBJ1-2,-,TRBV19,15,TGTGCCAGTAGTATTACGTTGGGGAGGGATTCCGGCTACACCTTC,CASSITLGRDSGYTF
TRBD2,TRBJ2-1,-,TRBV13,15,TGTGCCAGCAGCTTAGGGCCTAGCGGGAATCAGGGGCAGTTCTTC,CASSLGPSGNQGQFF
TRBD1,TRBJ2-5,-,TRBV24-1,15,TGTGCCACCAGTGATAGGGACAGAGGTCAAGAGACCCAGTACTTC,CATSDRDRGQETQYF
TRBD1,TRBJ2-1,-,TRBV10-1,15,TGCGCCAGCAGTGTTAGGACAGGCGGTAACAATGAGCAGTTCTTC,CASSVRTGGNNEQFF
-,TRBJ1-2,-,TRBV7-2,15,TGTGCCAGCAGCTTACCCCACGACTGGGGGCGAGGCTACACCTTC,CASSLPHDWGRGYTF
TRBD1,TRBJ1-1,-,TRBV5-1,16,TGCGCCAGCACCTTATCTCCGGGACAGGGGAACACTGAAGCTTTCTTT,CASTLSPGQGNTEAFF
-,TRBJ2-5,-,TRBV5-1,14,TGCGCCAGCAGCTTGGAAGGGAGGCACGAGACCCAGTACTTC,CASSLEGRHETQYF
TRBD2,TRBJ2-1,once,TRBV29-1,17,TGCAGCGTTGCGGGCTCCACAGCGGGAGCGACCTACAATGAGCAGTTCTTC,CSVAGSTAGATYNEQFF
TRBD2,TRBJ2-5,-,TRBV5-1,17,TGCGCCAGCAGCTTGGGGACTAGCGGCAGGGTCCCAGAGACCCAGTACTTC,CASSLGTSGRVPETQYF
TRBD1,TRBJ1-5,-,TRBV7-8,15,TGTGCCAGCAGTCTACAGGGGTCAACTATTCAGCCCCAGCATTTT,CASSLQGSTIQPQHF
TRBD1,TRBJ1-4,-,TRBV5-1,14,TGCGCCAGCAGCGAGGGACAGCCTACGGAAAAACTGTTTTTT,CASSEGQPTEKLFF
-,TRBJ2-1,-,TRBV11-2,15,TGTGCCAGCAGCCCCCGATCCGGGGCCTACAATGAGCAGTTCTTC,CASSPRSGAYNEQFF